The TCR beta chain under discussion was sequenced for a study of cytomegalovirus exposure and HLA in healthy donors. This clone was seen just once. Its antigen is undetermined. Study results and limitations: Overall, roughly 160 TCR beta chains were annotated as cytomegalovirus-associated.

In germline, CDR1 is SNHLY, CDR2 FYNNEI. Trimming removed 1 base from V and 9 bases from J, with 16 bases in between. The CDR3 has 14 amino acids. Here immunoSEQ multiplex PCR was the method, and the copy in TCRdb shows in-frame clones only, minus some. The sample carries some 240,000 clones, over 65% recorded once. Sequenced: PBMCs. The origin of this receptor is a woman between 18 and 29 years old in good health and CMV-seronegative. The J gene is TRBJ2-7, the V gene TRBV2; a possible D gene is TRBD2 (5 bases). CDR3 nucleotide sequence: TGTGCCAGCAGTGAAGGGTCTAGCCCCCGCACGCAGTACTTC. It encodes CASSEGSSPRTQYF.